This T cell receptor (beta chain) stems from a study of STAT3 mutations in large granular lymphocyte leukemia. Whole-study context: Roughly half the longitudinally sequenced T-LGLL patients had canonical STAT3 mutations.

Study results and limitations: Every T-LGLL patient had at least one immunodominant TCRbeta clonotype. In about 30% of the 18 patients, new TCR clonotypes emerged after therapy. Some patients had dominant TCR clones larger than their STAT3 mutant burden. Clonal expansion was inferred from other time points because no sample existed at each clone's first appearance.

Details on this clone: The antigen is undetermined.

Generated by immunoSEQ multiplex PCR, the TCRdb table keeps only in-frame clones and is missing some. The table has approximately 15,000 clones, roughly 91% seen once. Germline trimming cut 4 bases from V and 3 bases from J; bases unmatched to any gene: 6. CDR3 size: 15 residues. CDR1 MNHEY and CDR2 SVGAGI come from the germline V gene. The source material was peripheral blood mononuclear cells. The genes are TRBV6-5 and TRBJ2-7; 10 nucleotides line up with TRBD1. This TCR came from a woman aged 45-59 years with T-cell large granular lymphocyte leukemia. Some clones in this sample may be carry-over from other donors' samples. The CDR3, as DNA: TGTGCCAGCAGTTCGACCGGGACAGGGGTCTACGAGCAGTACTTC. Its translation: CASSSTGTGVYEQYF.